This TCR beta chain was found in a study of T cells in Graves' hyperthyroidism and ophthalmopathy. Study-wide results and limits: From stable hyperthyroidism, ophthalmopathy was separated by a 13 V-J model. Ophthalmopathy onset followed model prediction by a median approximately 5.9 months.

The germline gives CDR1 DFQATT, CDR2 SNEGSKA (reference sequence). The CDR3 extends over 12 amino acids. V lost 3 bases and J 4 bases, leaving 9 bases between the germline ends. This clonotype was seen only a few times. Its antigen remains unidentified. Patients aged 18 to 65 had newly diagnosed hyperthyroidism lasting under 2 months. TCR beta CDR3 regions were amplified from RNA transcripts. An initial round of RT-PCR targeting the TCR CDR3 relied on the HTBI primer set. TCRdb ran MiXCR on the multiplex PCR reads and lists one entry per CDR3 protein. The table lists some 370,000 distinct CDR3 sequences, about a sixth of them singletons.

V and J are TRBV20-1 and TRBJ1-1, with D perhaps matching TRBD1 (6 bases). Material: blood. The source is a woman in her twenties or thirties with Graves' hyperthyroidism that later progressed to Graves' ophthalmopathy. As DNA, the CDR3 is TGCAGTGCTAGTACAGGGTTCACTGAAGCTTTCTTT. This gives the protein CSASTGFTEAFF.